The clone carrying this T cell receptor beta chain was detected only a few times. Antigen unknown. One end of the junction fails to match germline, which may point to a read error. The data were obtained in a study of T cells in Graves' hyperthyroidism and ophthalmopathy. Study-wide results and caveats: A median roughly six months before onset, the model predicted ophthalmopathy.

Amplification targeted TCR beta CDR3 regions from RNA transcripts. A first-round RT-PCR of the TCR CDR3 used the HTBI primer set. TCRdb independently ran MiXCR on the multiplex PCR reads; one entry per CDR3 protein. The sample lists hundreds of thousands of distinct CDR3 sequences; 13% to 15% were seen once. The CDR3 has 14 amino acids. Germline-derived CDR1 and CDR2 are DFQATT and SNEGSKA (reference sequence). Clinical symptoms, serum thyroxine and TRAb, thyroid ultrasound and orbital computed tomography were used for the diagnoses. Input material: blood. The clonotype was recovered from a woman aged 18 to 35 with Graves' hyperthyroidism. The J gene is TRBJ2-1, the V gene TRBV20-1, with 9 bases aligning to TRBD2. The CDR3 spells CSVRGLAGGAEQFF. DNA of the CDR3: TGCAGTGTTAGAGGGTTGGCGGGGGGGGCTGAGCAGTTCTTC.